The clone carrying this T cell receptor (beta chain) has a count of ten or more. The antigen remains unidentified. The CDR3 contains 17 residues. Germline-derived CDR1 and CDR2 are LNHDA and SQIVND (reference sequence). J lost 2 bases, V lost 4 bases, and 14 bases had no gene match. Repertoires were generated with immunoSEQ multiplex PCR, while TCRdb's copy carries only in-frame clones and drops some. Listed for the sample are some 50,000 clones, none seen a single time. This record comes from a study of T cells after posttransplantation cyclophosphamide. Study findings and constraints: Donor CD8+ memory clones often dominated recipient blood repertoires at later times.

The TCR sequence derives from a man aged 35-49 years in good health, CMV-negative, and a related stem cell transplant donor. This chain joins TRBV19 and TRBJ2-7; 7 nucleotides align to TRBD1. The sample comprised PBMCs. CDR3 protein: CASSTLPAGQAPYEQYF. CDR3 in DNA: TGTGCCAGTAGTACGCTCCCCGCCGGACAGGCTCCCTACGAGCAGTACTTC. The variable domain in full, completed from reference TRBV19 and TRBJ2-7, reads DGGITQSPKYLFRKEGQNVTLSCEQNLNHDAMYWYRQDPGQGLRLIYYSQIVNDFQKGDIAEGYSVSREKKESFPLTVTSAQKNPTAFYLCASSTLPAGQAPYEQYFGPGTRLTVT.